The source of this T cell receptor (beta chain) is a study of Graves' ophthalmopathy and Graves' hyperthyroidism. Study-level points and caveats: Prediction of ophthalmopathy progression reached approximately 64% sensitivity and approximately 75% specificity. Most thyroid clonotypes with frequency above 0.001 were detected in blood too.

RNA transcripts were the template, and TCR beta CDR3 regions were amplified from them. Second-round multiplex PCR followed a first-round RT-PCR using HTBI primers. MiXCR was run by TCRdb on the multiplex PCR reads, yielding one entry per CDR3 protein. The table has over 650,000 distinct CDR3 sequences, roughly two fifths seen once. The CDR3 is 16 amino acids. From germline, CDR1 is ENHRY and CDR2 SYGVKD. J lost 2 bases, V lost 7 bases, and 13 bases had no gene match. On this clonotype itself: Its antigen is unidentified.

The sequence derives from an adult man with Graves' ophthalmopathy. The rearrangement joins TRBV10-3 to TRBJ2-5, with 7 bases that match TRBD2. The source material was peripheral blood. In nucleotides, the CDR3 is TGTGCCATCACTCCTAGCGGTTTCCCGGGTCAAGAGACCCAGTACTTC. Translating gives CAITPSGFPGQETQYF.